This T cell receptor beta chain is drawn from a study of T-cell reconstitution after alpha-beta-depleted transplantation in children. Unique molecular identifiers were built into the TCRbeta library. TCRdb fed the PCR reads into MiXCR, producing one record per CDR3 protein. The data contain around 400,000 distinct CDR3 sequences, about a fifth of them seen just once; the ten biggest clones take up 3% to 4.5%. This clonotype was seen once. Germline V CDR1 and CDR2: PRHDT, FYEKMQ (reference sequence). Losses at the gene ends were 1 base for V and 6 bases for J; bases not matched to a gene: 13. The length of the CDR3 is 17 residues.

The rearrangement uses TRBV13 and TRBJ2-7, with 9 bases matching TRBD1. The sequence derives from a human donor who donated a stem cell graft to a child with acute myeloid leukemia. This material consisted of PBMCs from the stem cell graft donor, taken from the stem cell graft. The CDR3 protein is CASSLVHSSGQGFEQYF. The CDR3 nucleotides read TGTGCCAGCAGCTTAGTCCATTCATCGGGACAGGGTTTCGAGCAGTACTTC.